The rows below give T cell receptor beta chains drawn from one sample of a study of blood T cells in healthy people across ages. From the 5' RACE reads, TCRdb called clonotypes with MiXCR, one entry per CDR3 protein. Of 1.8 million or so distinct CDR3 sequences in the sample, 35% to 50% were seen once. The sequenced material came from blood. These receptors were obtained from a human donor in good health. Both conserved end residues are trimmed from each CDR3. Each record gives: clone size, V gene, J gene, CDR3 protein. Only part of the rows carry a size: once, few, many, or a class if the clone is expanded.

clone_size: few
v_call: TRBV7-9
j_call: TRBJ2-7
cdr3_aa: ASSIGGRAYEQY

clone_size: .
v_call: TRBV28
j_call: TRBJ1-2
cdr3_aa: ASSSPRDRGTSNYGYT

clone_size: .
v_call: TRBV12-3/TRBV12-4
j_call: TRBJ1-2
cdr3_aa: ASSSGTGRYYGYT

clone_size: .
v_call: TRBV5-1
j_call: TRBJ1-2
cdr3_aa: ASSLEATNYGYT

clone_size: few
v_call: TRBV11-2
j_call: TRBJ1-1
cdr3_aa: ASSLVGGYGTEAF

clone_size: .
v_call: TRBV4-1
j_call: TRBJ1-5
cdr3_aa: ASSQETGSNQPQH

clone_size: .
v_call: TRBV4-2
j_call: TRBJ1-2
cdr3_aa: ASSQDHGGAGRRGYT

clone_size: .
v_call: TRBV3-1
j_call: .
cdr3_aa: ASGVAGGSYEQY

clone_size: few
v_call: TRBV4-2
j_call: TRBJ2-1
cdr3_aa: ASSLGPTRGGNNEQF

clone_size: .
v_call: TRBV7-2
j_call: TRBJ2-3
cdr3_aa: ASRWTSGGARTDTQY

clone_size: .
v_call: TRBV12-3/TRBV12-4
j_call: TRBJ2-7
cdr3_aa: ASSFRLVYEQY

clone_size: .
v_call: TRBV12-3/TRBV12-4
j_call: TRBJ2-7
cdr3_aa: ASTLLDRAGEQY

clone_size: .
v_call: TRBV5-1
j_call: TRBJ2-2
cdr3_aa: ASSPRGKEDTGELF

clone_size: once
v_call: TRBV20-1
j_call: TRBJ2-5
cdr3_aa: STRSPPGRNYQETQY

clone_size: .
v_call: TRBV20-1
j_call: TRBJ2-4
cdr3_aa: SARPGLAGAKNIQY

clone_size: .
v_call: TRBV20-1
j_call: TRBJ2-1
cdr3_aa: SARSSYEQF

clone_size: few
v_call: TRBV12-3/TRBV12-4
j_call: TRBJ2-1
cdr3_aa: ASSAGMGTRYNEQF

clone_size: .
v_call: TRBV7-8
j_call: TRBJ2-7
cdr3_aa: ASSATGRRPYEQY

clone_size: few
v_call: TRBV5-6
j_call: TRBJ2-7
cdr3_aa: ASTPLGTSGGYEQY

clone_size: few
v_call: TRBV4-2
j_call: TRBJ2-5
cdr3_aa: ASSQEVAGGQEVETQY

clone_size: .
v_call: TRBV7-9
j_call: .
cdr3_aa: ASSNKQGIFDEQY

clone_size: few
v_call: TRBV5-1
j_call: TRBJ2-7
cdr3_aa: ASSLGQGLEQY

clone_size: few
v_call: TRBV10-3
j_call: TRBJ1-2
cdr3_aa: AISESGWANYGYT

clone_size: .
v_call: TRBV15
j_call: TRBJ2-1
cdr3_aa: ATSRPPMTSYNEQF

clone_size: .
v_call: TRBV7-2
j_call: TRBJ2-7
cdr3_aa: ASSDLIGFGYEQY

clone_size: .
v_call: TRBV27
j_call: TRBJ1-5
cdr3_aa: ASSPWDRGGQPQH

clone_size: few
v_call: TRBV4-2
j_call: TRBJ2-5
cdr3_aa: ASSLGISVATQY

clone_size: .
v_call: TRBV6-5
j_call: TRBJ2-1
cdr3_aa: ASSYGAGGEYNEQF

clone_size: .
v_call: TRBV29-1
j_call: TRBJ2-1
cdr3_aa: SVDGGTYNEQF

clone_size: .
v_call: TRBV15
j_call: TRBJ2-2
cdr3_aa: ATGRDGVPGELF

clone_size: once
v_call: TRBV7-9
j_call: TRBJ2-3
cdr3_aa: ASSPPARMSTDTQY

clone_size: .
v_call: TRBV9
j_call: TRBJ1-2
cdr3_aa: ASSVGGTENYGYT

clone_size: few
v_call: TRBV6-5
j_call: TRBJ2-3
cdr3_aa: ASSSGPAQY

clone_size: few
v_call: TRBV7-2
j_call: TRBJ2-7
cdr3_aa: ASSLTLGTGVPYEQY

clone_size: .
v_call: TRBV7-2
j_call: TRBJ1-1
cdr3_aa: ASSSMTVLNTEAF

clone_size: .
v_call: TRBV5-1
j_call: TRBJ2-7
cdr3_aa: ASSGRIGEDFLQTYEQY

clone_size: few
v_call: TRBV4-3
j_call: TRBJ1-5
cdr3_aa: ASSNREGGNQPQH

clone_size: .
v_call: TRBV5-5
j_call: TRBJ1-2
cdr3_aa: ASSFGGRDHGYT

clone_size: .
v_call: TRBV13
j_call: TRBJ2-5
cdr3_aa: ASSLLRGPLGETQY

clone_size: .
v_call: TRBV29-1
j_call: TRBJ2-1
cdr3_aa: SANSGGVVRSYNEQF

clone_size: few
v_call: TRBV11-3
j_call: TRBJ2-7
cdr3_aa: ASSPGGSGGIYEQY

clone_size: .
v_call: TRBV4-1
j_call: TRBJ2-5
cdr3_aa: ASSPRVLLEGVY

clone_size: .
v_call: TRBV25-1
j_call: TRBJ2-7
cdr3_aa: ASSNRDEQNYEQY

clone_size: .
v_call: TRBV7-2
j_call: TRBJ1-5
cdr3_aa: ASSLTGVANQPQH

clone_size: .
v_call: TRBV7-3
j_call: TRBJ1-1
cdr3_aa: ASSLTGGRGRGTEAF

clone_size: .
v_call: TRBV7-9
j_call: TRBJ1-1
cdr3_aa: ASSKGFGGENTEAF

clone_size: many
v_call: TRBV29-1
j_call: TRBJ2-7
cdr3_aa: SASIEYEQY

clone_size: many
v_call: TRBV4-1
j_call: TRBJ2-7
cdr3_aa: ASSQEDSSYEQY

clone_size: .
v_call: TRBV9
j_call: TRBJ2-3
cdr3_aa: ASSVSRDSSTDTQY

clone_size: .
v_call: TRBV6-2/TRBV6-3
j_call: TRBJ1-2
cdr3_aa: ASSPEYLQVKYGYT

clone_size: few
v_call: TRBV6-5
j_call: TRBJ2-7
cdr3_aa: ASSSLWGSYEQY

clone_size: .
v_call: TRBV4-1
j_call: TRBJ2-2
cdr3_aa: ASSPTSGPGELF

clone_size: .
v_call: TRBV27
j_call: TRBJ1-6
cdr3_aa: ASGQVPNSPLH

clone_size: .
v_call: TRBV6-2/TRBV6-3
j_call: TRBJ1-1
cdr3_aa: ASGWNGRMNTEAF